This TCR beta chain stems from a study of blood T cell repertoires in COVID-19. Whole-study context: Both acute and convalescent COVID-19 samples were obtained from the United States, Italy and Spain. Nucleic acid was either cDNA or gDNA, and it came from T cells, B-cell-depleted T cells, or PBMCs.

The study recruited people aged about 18 to 95 years across around 24 US areas. The authors' processing: Reference gene primer amplification gave nucleated cell count estimates. Profiled with immunoSEQ multiplex PCR; TCRdb holds only in-frame clones, not every one. V, J and clone size are taken as reported in that table, and D and trimming were inferred from the DNA itself. Of about 390,000 clones in the sample, roughly 89% were seen once. The V segment lost 4 bases and the J segment 2 bases; nucleotides outside the gene matches: 8. This CDR3 has 16 residues. Germline values: CDR1 SGHTS, CDR2 YDEGEE. Sequencing was performed on PBMCs or T cells enriched from blood (not recorded which). The chain uses TRBV5-8 and TRBJ1-2; the match to TRBD1 covers 10 bases. This sequence originates from a woman aged 50 to 60 who had recovered from COVID-19. Here the CDR3 DNA reads TGTGCCAGCAGCCGGAGCTTGACAGGGGGCAACTATGGCTACACCTTC. It encodes CASSRSLTGGNYGYTF.